This T cell receptor (beta chain) was identified in a study of shared clonotypes between healthy human individuals. Whole-study context: The composition of the donors was two women and a few men aged 18 to 49.

Division of CD4+ cells produced a CD45RA+ naive subset and a CD45RA-negative memory subset. Germline-derived CDR1 and CDR2 are SGHTA and FQGTGA. V was cut by 1 base and J by 8 bases, with 15 bases left in between. This CDR3 is 15 amino acids long. Clones were sequenced by immunoSEQ multiplex PCR, and TCRdb holds only the in-frame ones, with some missing. The repertoire holds hundreds of thousands of clones, with less than 80% as singletons. The chain combines TRBV7-3 with TRBJ2-1; possibly TRBD2 for D (5 bases). Sequencing was performed on memory CD4+ T cells sorted from blood. Noted subset: CD45RA-negative fraction. This clonotype originated in a woman between 25 and 40 years old in good health. CDR3 nucleotide sequence: TGTGCCAGCAGCTTAAATGTGGGAGTCGTCGATGAGCAGTTCTTC. This codes for CASSLNVGVVDEQFF.